Presented here are 9 T cell receptor beta chains from one specimen sequenced in a study of cytomegalovirus exposure and HLA in healthy donors. The primer mix had 60 Vbeta and 13 Jbeta primers. Profiling relied on immunoSEQ multiplex PCR, and the TCRdb table lists in-frame clones only, not all of them. Among fewer than 250,000 clones listed, around 80% were seen once. Sequencing was carried out using PBMCs. These receptors were taken from a man aged 30 to 45 in good health and CMV-seronegative.

V gene TRBV7-9 combines with J gene TRBJ2-7, with a weak D call TRBD2 (5 bases). Looked up from germline, CDR1 is SEHNR and CDR2 is FQNEAQ (reference sequence). The CDR3 covers 12 residues. Trimming removed 4 bases at V and 6 bases at J, with 10 bases between. The CDR3 here is CASSSSEGEQYF. CDR3 DNA sequence: TGTGCCAGCAGCTCCTCTGAGGGCGAGCAGTACTTC.

The CDR3 loop is CASSDLITGAPSTDTQYF. The CDR3 DNA is TGTGCCAGCAGTGACCTAATAACAGGGGCACCTAGCACAGATACGCAGTATTTT. The rearrangement links TRBV6-1 to TRBJ2-3; 7 nucleotides match TRBD1. This CDR3 has 18 amino acids. Germline V CDR1 and CDR2: MNHNS, SASEGT. The J segment lost 0 bases and the V segment lost 3 bases, leaving 12 bases of the junction unmatched.

This chain connects TRBV2 to TRBJ2-7; TRBD2 is a possible D gene (7 bases). The germline CDR1 and CDR2 sequences are SNHLY and FYNNEI. V was shortened by 10 bases and J by 7 bases, with 26 bases between the two germline ends. The CDR3 is 15 residues long. The DNA of the CDR3 is TGTGCCATGCGGATAGGGCGGGGGCCGGAGCTGGAGCAGTACTTC. Amino acids: CAMRIGRGPELEQYF. The variable domain in full, with the rest retrieved from reference TRBV2 and TRBJ2-7, is EPEVTQTPSHQVTQMGQEVILRCVPISNHLYFYWYRQILGQKVEFLVSFYNNEISEKSEIFDDQFSVERPDGSNFTLKIRSTKLEDSAMYFCAMRIGRGPELEQYFGPGTRLTVT.

This clone was seen just once. The genes are TRBV11-2 and TRBJ1-1; 8 nucleotides line up with TRBD1. Germline CDR1 is SGHAT and CDR2 is FQNNGV. Unmatched junction bases numbered 11, after V lost 4 bases and J lost 1 base. The CDR3 spans 17 residues. The CDR3 here is CASSSPPDRAGNTEAFF. The CDR3, as DNA: TGTGCCAGCAGCTCACCCCCGGACAGGGCGGGGAACACTGAAGCTTTCTTT. The full variable domain, with the rest looked up from reference TRBV11-2 and TRBJ1-1, is EAGVAQSPRYKIIEKRQSVAFWCNPISGHATLYWYQQILGQGPKLLIQFQNNGVVDDSQLPKDRFSAERLKGVDSTLKIQPAKLEDSAVYLCASSSPPDRAGNTEAFFGQGTRLTVV.

V usage is TRBV6-5 and J usage is TRBJ2-2, with 7 positions matching TRBD1. V lost 7 bases, J lost 1 base, and 6 bases stayed unmatched. Germline V gene sequence: CDR1 MNHEY, CDR2 SVGAGI. The CDR3 consists of 15 residues. Here the CDR3 reads CASTWGQQNTGELFF. The CDR3 nucleotides read TGTGCCAGCACCTGGGGACAGCAGAACACCGGGGAGCTGTTTTTT.

The chain recombines TRBV28 with TRBJ1-2; weak D call: TRBD1 (6 bases). The CDR3 covers 17 residues. The V end lost 4 bases, the J end lost 7 bases, and 25 bases lay between the germline ends. Germline assignment: CDR1 MDHEN and CDR2 SYDVKM. For the CDR3, the DNA is TGTGCCAGCAGTTCGCCGACACAGGGTTGGGCCCCAGGTGGCTACACCTTC. Translating gives CASSSPTQGWAPGGYTF.

This chain's CDR3 is CASSLAGQTYEQYF. As DNA, the CDR3 is TGTGCCAGCAGCTTAGCGGGACAGACCTACGAGCAGTACTTC. The rearrangement links TRBV7-9 to TRBJ2-7, with 7 bases that match TRBD1. Germline V gene sequence: CDR1 SEHNR, CDR2 FQNEAQ (reference sequence). The J segment lost 2 bases and the V segment lost 0 bases, leaving 1 base of the junction unmatched. This CDR3 comprises 14 residues.

The chain links TRBV19 to TRBJ1-1, with TRBD1 as a possible D gene (6 bases). This CDR3 has 15 amino acids. Trimming took 1 base from V and 4 from J, leaving 13 bases between them. CDR1 and CDR2 from the germline V gene are LNHDA and SQIVND (reference sequence). In DNA form, the CDR3 reads TGTGCCAGTAGTATAGCCGGGGGGGCGAGCACTGAAGCTTTCTTT. Amino acid sequence: CASSIAGGASTEAFF. Full variable domain (missing parts from reference TRBV19 and TRBJ1-1): DGGITQSPKYLFRKEGQNVTLSCEQNLNHDAMYWYRQDPGQGLRLIYYSQIVNDFQKGDIAEGYSVSREKKESFPLTVTSAQKNPTAFYLCASSIAGGASTEAFFGQGTRLTVV.

The rearrangement links TRBV5-6 to TRBJ1-2; D is uncertain. V shed 0 bases and J shed 5 bases, with 17 bases lying between them. The CDR3 extends over 16 amino acids. CDR1 is SGHDT and CDR2 is YYEEEE in the germline V gene. The CDR3 nucleotides read TGTGCCAGCAGCTTGGGATGGGCTACGGCTGGGTATGGCTACACCTTC. Amino acid sequence: CASSLGWATAGYGYTF. Drawing the rest from reference TRBV5-6 and TRBJ1-2, the complete variable domain is DAGVTQSPTHLIKTRGQQVTLRCSPKSGHDTVSWYQQALGQGPQFIFQYYEEEERQRGNFPDRFSGHQFPNYSSELNVNALLLGDSALYLCASSLGWATAGYGYTFGSGTRLTVV.